This TCR beta chain was found in a study of OX40 agonist ivuxolimab in advanced cancers. Study background: Prior anti-PD-1, anti-PD-L1 or anti-CTLA-4 therapy did not bar entry, and 40% had some.

This CDR3 comprises 15 residues. The V and J ends lost 5 bases and 1 base respectively, with 12 bases between them. Germline CDR1 MNHEY, CDR2 SVGAGI. Profiling relied on immunoSEQ multiplex PCR, and the TCRdb table lists in-frame clones only, not all of them. The sample lists tens of thousands of clones; 80% to 90% were seen once. Specimen: CD4+ or CD8+ T cells sorted from blood, collected in a trial of the OX40 agonist ivuxolimab. The source is an adult with an advanced solid tumor such as melanoma, head and neck, liver or kidney cancer. This sequence joins TRBV6-5 and TRBJ1-3, with D uncertain. CDR3 sequence (DNA): TGTGCCAGCAGTAAAACGGGCCCTTCTGGAAACACCATATATTTT. This translates into CASSKTGPSGNTIYF.